Detailed here is one T cell receptor beta chain. Germline V gene lookup returns CDR1 SNHLY and CDR2 FYNNEI. The CDR3 has 14 residues. Germline trimming cut 6 bases from V and 5 bases from J; bases unmatched to any gene: 4. This sample was taken from a study of cytomegalovirus exposure and HLA in healthy donors. Method: immunoSEQ multiplex PCR; TCRdb's copy keeps in-frame clones and lacks some. The sample lists some 46,000 clones, 80% to 95% occurring once. The sample taken for sequencing was PBMCs. The clonotype originates from a man younger than 35 in good health and CMV-seronegative. The J gene is TRBJ1-4, the V gene TRBV2, with TRBD1 matching 9 bases. This CDR3 is CASRWDRVNEKLFF. In DNA, the CDR3 is TGTGCCAGCAGATGGGACAGGGTAAATGAAAAACTGTTTTTT.